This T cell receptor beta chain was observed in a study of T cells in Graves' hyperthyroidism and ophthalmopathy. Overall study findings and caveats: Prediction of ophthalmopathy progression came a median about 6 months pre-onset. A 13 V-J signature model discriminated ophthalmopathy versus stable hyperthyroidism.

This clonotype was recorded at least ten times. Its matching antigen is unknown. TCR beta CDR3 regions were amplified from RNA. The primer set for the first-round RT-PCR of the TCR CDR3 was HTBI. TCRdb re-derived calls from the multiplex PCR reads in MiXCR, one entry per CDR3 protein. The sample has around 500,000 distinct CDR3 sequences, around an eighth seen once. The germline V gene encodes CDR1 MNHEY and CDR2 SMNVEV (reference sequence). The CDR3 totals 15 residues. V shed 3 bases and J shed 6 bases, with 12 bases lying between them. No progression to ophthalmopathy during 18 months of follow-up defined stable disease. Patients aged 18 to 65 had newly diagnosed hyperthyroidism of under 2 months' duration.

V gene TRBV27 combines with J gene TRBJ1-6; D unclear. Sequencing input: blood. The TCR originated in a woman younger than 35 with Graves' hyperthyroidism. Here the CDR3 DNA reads TGTGCCAGCAGTTTTTCGCGGGCCGTTAATTCACCCCTCCACTTT. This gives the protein CASSFSRAVNSPLHF.